This TCR beta chain was documented in a study of OX40 agonist ivuxolimab in advanced cancers. Study information: Patients in dose escalation had liver, melanoma, kidney or head and neck cancers.

TCRdb's copy holds only in-frame clones and misses some; the assay was immunoSEQ multiplex PCR. The data show over 65,000 clones, 70% to 85% seen once. The trim removed 5 bases at V and 5 bases at J, leaving 6 bases unmatched. CDR1 and CDR2 from the germline V gene are SNHLY and FYNNEI. This CDR3 comprises 14 residues. The table lists this clone with a few counts. The antigen is not known. General study results and limits: Clonal expansion by week 6 occurred in CD4+ and CD8+ blood T cells (at 0.1 to 3.0 mg/kg).

The rearrangement uses TRBV2 and TRBJ2-1; 7 nucleotides agree with TRBD1. The sample here was CD4+ or CD8+ T cells sorted from blood, taken in a trial of the OX40 agonist ivuxolimab. This TCR derives from an adult with an advanced solid tumor such as melanoma, head and neck, liver or kidney cancer. CDR3 sequence: CASSLGTVNNEQFF. The CDR3 nucleotides read TGTGCCAGCAGTCTCGGGACAGTTAACAATGAGCAGTTCTTC.